The T cell receptor beta chain under discussion was sequenced for a study of T cell repertoires in cytomegalovirus infection. Study information: Public TCR beta signatures were indicative of both CMV infection and a matching HLA type. General observations from the study: Ex vivo responses were dominated by HLA-C-restricted CMV-specific TCR beta clonotypes.

With regard to this clonotype: Antigen: not known.

From germline, CDR1 is SEHNR and CDR2 FQNEAQ (reference sequence). The ends lost 5 bases at V and 2 bases at J; junction bases unmatched: 9. This CDR3 has 16 amino acids. TCRdb reprocessed the reads via MiXCR and lists one record per CDR3 protein. Counted here are some 200,000 distinct CDR3 sequences, about 21% occurring once; the ten biggest clones make up less than 3%. The chain employs TRBV7-9 and TRBJ2-3, with 8 positions matching TRBD2. This TCR was sampled from a human donor in good health (CMV status not recorded). Some clones in this sample may be carry-over from other donors' samples. Sequencing input: PBMCs. The CDR3 DNA follows: TGTGCCAGCAGCCCCCGCGCGGGGGGCTACACAGATACGCAGTATTTT. Amino acid sequence: CASSPRAGGYTDTQYF.